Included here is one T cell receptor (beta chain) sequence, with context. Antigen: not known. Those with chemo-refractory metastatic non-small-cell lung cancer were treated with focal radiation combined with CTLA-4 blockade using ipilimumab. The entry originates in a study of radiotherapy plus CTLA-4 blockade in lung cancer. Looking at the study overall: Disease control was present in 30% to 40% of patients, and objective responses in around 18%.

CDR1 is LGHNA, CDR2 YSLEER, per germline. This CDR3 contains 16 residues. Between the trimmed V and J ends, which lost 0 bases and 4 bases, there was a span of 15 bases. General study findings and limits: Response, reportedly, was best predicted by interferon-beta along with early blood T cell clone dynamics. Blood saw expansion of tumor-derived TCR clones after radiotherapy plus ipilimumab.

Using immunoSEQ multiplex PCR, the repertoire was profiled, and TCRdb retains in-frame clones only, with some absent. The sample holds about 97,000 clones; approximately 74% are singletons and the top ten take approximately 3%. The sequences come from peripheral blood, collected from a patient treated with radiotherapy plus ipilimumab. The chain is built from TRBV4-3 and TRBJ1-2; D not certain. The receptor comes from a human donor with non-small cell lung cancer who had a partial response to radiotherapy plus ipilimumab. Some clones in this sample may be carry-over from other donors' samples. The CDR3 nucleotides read TGCGCCAGCAGCCAAGATGTACTGCTGGCGGGCTATGGCTACACCTTC. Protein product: CASSQDVLLAGYGYTF.